This T cell receptor beta chain emerged from a study of radiotherapy plus CTLA-4 blockade in lung cancer. The repertoire was sequenced with immunoSEQ multiplex PCR; TCRdb's copy has only in-frame clones and lacks some. The repertoire consists of about 78,000 clones, with about 87% occurring once and the leading ten covering around 0.8%. This CDR3 is 14 amino acids long. V lost 6 bases to trimming and J lost 1 base, with 11 bases between them. Germline CDR1 reads MNHEY; CDR2 reads SMNVEV (reference sequence). The TCR originated in a human donor with non-small cell lung cancer who had stable disease on radiotherapy plus ipilimumab. Sequenced here: peripheral blood, sampled from a patient treated with radiotherapy plus ipilimumab. The chain couples TRBV27 to TRBJ2-3; either TRBD1 or TRBD2 may supply D (5 bases each). The CDR3 region has the DNA TGTGCCAGCAGCCTGGGGACGGGCACAGATACGCAGTATTTT. It is translated as CASSLGTGTDTQYF.